This T cell receptor beta chain was sequenced in a study of blood T cell repertoires in COVID-19. Study background: In each case, the material was cDNA or gDNA derived from T cells, B-cell-depleted T cells, or PBMCs.

CDR3 size: 15 residues. Trimming left V 6 bases short and J 0 bases short, with 11 bases between. CDR1 is LNHDA and CDR2 is SQIVND in the germline V gene (reference sequence). As handled by the study authors: The assay estimated nucleated cells by amplifying reference gene primers. Assay: immunoSEQ multiplex PCR; the TCRdb copy retains only in-frame clones and omits some. The D gene and trimming were derived from the DNA, and the V and J assignments and clone size from that table. This table holds about 100,000 clones, less than 85% found once. Material for sequencing was peripheral blood. The chain uses TRBV19 and TRBJ1-4, with D maybe TRBD1 (5 bases). The sequence derives from a woman of 80 years or more with active or convalescent COVID-19. The CDR3 bases are TGTGCCAGTAGCGCGGGGACTGCAACTAATGAAAAACTGTTTTTT. Protein: CASSAGTATNEKLFF.